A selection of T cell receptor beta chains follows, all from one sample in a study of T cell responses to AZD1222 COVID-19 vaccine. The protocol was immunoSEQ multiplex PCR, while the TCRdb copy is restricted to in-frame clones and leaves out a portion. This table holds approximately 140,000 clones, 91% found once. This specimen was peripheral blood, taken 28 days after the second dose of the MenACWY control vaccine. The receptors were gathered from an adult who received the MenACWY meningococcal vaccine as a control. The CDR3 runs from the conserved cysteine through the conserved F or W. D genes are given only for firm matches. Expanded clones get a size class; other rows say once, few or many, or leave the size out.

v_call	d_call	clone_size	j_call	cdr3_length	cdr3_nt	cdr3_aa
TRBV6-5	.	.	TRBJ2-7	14	TGTGCCAGCAGTTACGTGCCAACAACCTACGAGCAGTACTTC	CASSYVPTTYEQYF
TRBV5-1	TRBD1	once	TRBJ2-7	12	TGCGCCAGCAGAGGGGACAGGGGTGAGCAGTACTTC	CASRGDRGEQYF
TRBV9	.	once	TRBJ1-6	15	TGTGCCAGCAGCGTAGTGGCAGGGAGCGGATCACCCCTCCACTTT	CASSVVAGSGSPLHF
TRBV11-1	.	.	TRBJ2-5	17	TGTGCCAGCAGCTTAGCCGGTATTGGTTTACAGACTGAGACCCAGTACTTC	CASSLAGIGLQTETQYF
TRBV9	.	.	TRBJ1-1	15	TGTGCCAGCAGCCCTCGGGTCGGTATGAACACTGAAGCTTTCTTT	CASSPRVGMNTEAFF
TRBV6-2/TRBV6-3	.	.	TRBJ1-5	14	TGTGCCAGCAGCAACCAATGGAGCAATCAGCCCCAGCATTTT	CASSNQWSNQPQHF
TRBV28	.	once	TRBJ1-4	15	TGTGCCAGCACCGTTCGGGGGGCTCCTGGTGAAAAACTGTTTTTT	CASTVRGAPGEKLFF
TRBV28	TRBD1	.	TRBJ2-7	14	TGTGCCAGCAGTTTATATGGGACAGACTACGAGCAGTACTTC	CASSLYGTDYEQYF
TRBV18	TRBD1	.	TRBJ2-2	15	TGTGCCAGCTCACCAGGGACAGGGGAGCCGGGGGAGCTGTTTTTT	CASSPGTGEPGELFF
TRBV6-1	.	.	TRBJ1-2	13	TGTGCCAGCAGTGATCACAGGGTTGATGGCTACACCTTC	CASSDHRVDGYTF
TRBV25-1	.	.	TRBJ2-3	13	TGTGCCAGCAGTGGAAGTGGCACAGATACGCAGTATTTT	CASSGSGTDTQYF
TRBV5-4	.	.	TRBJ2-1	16	TGTGCCAGCAGCTTGGTACGGGGGGCAATAGACAATGAGCAGTTCTTC	CASSLVRGAIDNEQFF
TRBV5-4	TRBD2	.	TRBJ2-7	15	TGTGCCAGCAGCTTGCGCACTAGCGGGCCTTACGAGCAGTACTTC	CASSLRTSGPYEQYF
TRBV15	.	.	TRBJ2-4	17	TGTGCCACCAGCAGAGATCCCCCTACAGGTACCAAAAACATTCAGTACTTC	CATSRDPPTGTKNIQYF
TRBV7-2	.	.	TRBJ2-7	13	TGTGCCAGCAGCTTGTTCCCTTCCTACGAGCAGTACTTC	CASSLFPSYEQYF
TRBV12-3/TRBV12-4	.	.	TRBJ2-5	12	TGTGCCAGCAGTTTAGCCAAAGAGACCCAGTACTTC	CASSLAKETQYF